This TCR beta chain was observed in a study of cytomegalovirus exposure and HLA in healthy donors. 13 Jbeta primers and 60 Vbeta primers were used for the PCR. Produced via immunoSEQ multiplex PCR; TCRdb's table is partial and in-frame only. The table records about 150,000 clones, roughly 80% of them present only once. Comment on this clone: Antigen: not known.

General observations from the study: One cluster of highly shared sequence variants probably arose as a sequencing artifact. For most TCR sequences rarity was the rule, although some public TCRs occurred in many donors.

V trimming: 5 bases; J trimming: 4 bases; junction bases outside the gene matches: 8. The CDR3 is 15 residues long. CDR1 and CDR2 from the germline V gene are MDHEN and SYDVKM. These donors, healthy bone marrow donors, were studied. The sample comprised PBMCs. The rearrangement joins TRBV28 to TRBJ1-5; 7 positions agree with TRBD1. This clonotype was sampled from a woman in her forties in good health and CMV-seropositive. The CDR3 coding sequence is TGTGCCAGCAGTCTGACAGGGCTTCGGAATCAGCCCCAGCATTTT. The encoded protein is CASSLTGLRNQPQHF. Complete variable domain (other parts from reference TRBV28 and TRBJ1-5): DVKVTQSSRYLVKRTGEKVFLECVQDMDHENMFWYRQDPGLGLRLIYFSYDVKMKEKGDIPEGYSVSREKKERFSLILESASTNQTSMYLCASSLTGLRNQPQHFGDGTRLSIL.